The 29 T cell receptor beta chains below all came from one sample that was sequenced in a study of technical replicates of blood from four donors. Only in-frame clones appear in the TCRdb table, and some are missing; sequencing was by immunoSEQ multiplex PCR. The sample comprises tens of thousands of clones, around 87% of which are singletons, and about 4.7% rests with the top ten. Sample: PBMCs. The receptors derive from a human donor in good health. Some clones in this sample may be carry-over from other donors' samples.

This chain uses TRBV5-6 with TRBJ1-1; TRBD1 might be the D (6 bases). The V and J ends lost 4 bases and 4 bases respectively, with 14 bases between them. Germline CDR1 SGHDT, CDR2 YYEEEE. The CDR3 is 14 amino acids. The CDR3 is CASSRRGGGTEAFF. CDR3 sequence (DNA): TGTGCCAGCAGCAGAAGGGGGGGTGGCACTGAAGCTTTCTTT.

CDR3 coding DNA: TGTGCCAGCAGCGTAGCACTTAGCGGGAGGGGGTACAATGAGCAGTTCTTC. The encoded protein is CASSVALSGRGYNEQFF. V and J are TRBV9 and TRBJ2-1; 11 nucleotides agree with TRBD2. In germline, CDR1 is SGDLS, CDR2 YYNGEE. Trimming cost V 0 bases and J 4 bases; bases outside gene matches: 6. The CDR3 consists of 17 residues.

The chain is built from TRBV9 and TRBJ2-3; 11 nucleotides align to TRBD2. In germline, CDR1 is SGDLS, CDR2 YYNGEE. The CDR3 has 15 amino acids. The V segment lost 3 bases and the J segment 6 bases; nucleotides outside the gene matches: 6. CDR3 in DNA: TGTGCCAGCAGCGCAACTAGCGGGGGAGGGGATACGCAGTATTTT. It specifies CASSATSGGGDTQYF. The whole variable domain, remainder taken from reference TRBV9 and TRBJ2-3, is DSGVTQTPKHLITATGQRVTLRCSPRSGDLSVYWYQQSLDQGLQFLIQYYNGEERAKGNILERFSAQQFPDLHSELNLSSLELGDSALYFCASSATSGGGDTQYFGPGTRLTVL.

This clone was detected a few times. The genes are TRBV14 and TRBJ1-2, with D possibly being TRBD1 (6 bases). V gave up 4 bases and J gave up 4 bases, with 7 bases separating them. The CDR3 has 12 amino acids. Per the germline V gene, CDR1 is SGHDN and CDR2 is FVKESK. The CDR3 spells CASSPDSYGYTF. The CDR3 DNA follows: TGTGCCAGCAGCCCGGACAGCTATGGCTACACCTTC.

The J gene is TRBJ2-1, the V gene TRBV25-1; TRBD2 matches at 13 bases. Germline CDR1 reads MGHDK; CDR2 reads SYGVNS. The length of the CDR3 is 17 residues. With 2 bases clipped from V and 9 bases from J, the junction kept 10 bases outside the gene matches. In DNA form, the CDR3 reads TGTGCCAGCAGTGAAACCCTTGGGACTAGCGGGGCAAGTGAGCAGTTCTTC. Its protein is CASSETLGTSGASEQFF.

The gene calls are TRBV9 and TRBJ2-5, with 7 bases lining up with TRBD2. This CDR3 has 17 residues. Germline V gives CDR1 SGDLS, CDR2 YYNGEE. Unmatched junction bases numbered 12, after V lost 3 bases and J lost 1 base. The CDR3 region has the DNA TGTGCCAGCAGCGGACGGCCCGGGACTACCTCCCAAGAGACCCAGTACTTC. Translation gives CASSGRPGTTSQETQYF.

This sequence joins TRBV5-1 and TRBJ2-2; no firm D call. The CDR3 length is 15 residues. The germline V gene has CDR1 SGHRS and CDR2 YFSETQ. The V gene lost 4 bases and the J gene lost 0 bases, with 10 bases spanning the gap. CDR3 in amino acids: CASSESTANTGELFF. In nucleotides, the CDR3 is TGCGCCAGCAGCGAATCTACCGCGAACACCGGGGAGCTGTTTTTT.

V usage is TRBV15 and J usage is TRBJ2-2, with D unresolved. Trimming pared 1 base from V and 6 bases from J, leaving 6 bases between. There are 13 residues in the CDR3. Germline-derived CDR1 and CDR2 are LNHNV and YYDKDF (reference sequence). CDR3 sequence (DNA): TGTGCCACCAGCAGAGTCTTCGCCGGGGAGCTGTTTTTT. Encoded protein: CATSRVFAGELFF.

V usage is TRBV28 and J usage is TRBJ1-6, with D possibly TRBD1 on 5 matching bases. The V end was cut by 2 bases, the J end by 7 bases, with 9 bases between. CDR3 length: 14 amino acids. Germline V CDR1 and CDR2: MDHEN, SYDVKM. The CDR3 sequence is CASSLLNRNSPLHF. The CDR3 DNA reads TGTGCCAGCAGTTTACTTAACAGGAATTCACCCCTCCACTTT.

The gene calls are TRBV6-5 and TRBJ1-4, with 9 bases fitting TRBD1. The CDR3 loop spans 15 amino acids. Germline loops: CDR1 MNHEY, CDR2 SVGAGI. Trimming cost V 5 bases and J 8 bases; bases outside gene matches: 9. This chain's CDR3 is CASSTSGTGREKLFF. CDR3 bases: TGTGCCAGCAGTACCTCCGGGACAGGGCGGGAAAAACTGTTTTTT.

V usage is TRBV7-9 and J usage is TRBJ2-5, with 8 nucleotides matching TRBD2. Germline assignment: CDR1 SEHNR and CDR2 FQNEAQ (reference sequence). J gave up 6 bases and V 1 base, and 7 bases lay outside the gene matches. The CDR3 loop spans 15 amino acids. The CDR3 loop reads CASSLDTGGGKTQYF. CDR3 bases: TGTGCCAGCAGCTTAGATACCGGGGGGGGAAAGACCCAGTACTTC.

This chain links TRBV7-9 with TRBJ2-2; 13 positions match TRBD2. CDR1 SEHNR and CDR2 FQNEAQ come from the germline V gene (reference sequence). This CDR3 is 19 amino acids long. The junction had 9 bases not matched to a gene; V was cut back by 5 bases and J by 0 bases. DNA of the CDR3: TGTGCCAGCAGCCCGGGACTAGCGGGGTTTTTGGCGAACACCGGGGAGCTGTTTTTT. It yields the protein CASSPGLAGFLANTGELFF.

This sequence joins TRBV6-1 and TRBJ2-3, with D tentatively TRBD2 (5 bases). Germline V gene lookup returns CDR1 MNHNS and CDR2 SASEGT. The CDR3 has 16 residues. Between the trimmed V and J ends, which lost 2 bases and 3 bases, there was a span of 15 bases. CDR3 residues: CASSEFSLAQTDTQYF. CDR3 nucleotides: TGTGCCAGCAGTGAATTTTCCCTAGCCCAGACAGATACGCAGTATTTT.

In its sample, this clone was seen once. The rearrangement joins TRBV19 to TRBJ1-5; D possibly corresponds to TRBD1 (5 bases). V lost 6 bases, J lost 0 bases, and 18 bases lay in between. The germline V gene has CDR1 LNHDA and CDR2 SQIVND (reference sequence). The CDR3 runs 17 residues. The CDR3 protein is CASSLGFSGFSNQPQHF. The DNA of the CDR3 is TGTGCCAGTAGCCTGGGATTTTCAGGGTTTAGCAATCAGCCCCAGCATTTT.

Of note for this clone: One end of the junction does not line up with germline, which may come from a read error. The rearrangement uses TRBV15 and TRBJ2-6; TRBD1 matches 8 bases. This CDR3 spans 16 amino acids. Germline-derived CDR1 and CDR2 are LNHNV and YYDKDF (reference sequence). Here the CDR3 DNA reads TGTGCCACCAGCGGAGACAGGGGATCAGGGGCCAACGTCCTGACTTTC. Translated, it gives CATSGDRGSGANVLTF.

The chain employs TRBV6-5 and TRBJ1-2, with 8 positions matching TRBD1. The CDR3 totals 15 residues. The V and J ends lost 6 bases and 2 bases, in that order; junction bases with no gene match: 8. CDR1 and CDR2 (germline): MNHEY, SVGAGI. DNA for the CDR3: TGTGCCAGCAGCCCTATCAGGACAGGGAACTATGGCTACACCTTC. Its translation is CASSPIRTGNYGYTF.

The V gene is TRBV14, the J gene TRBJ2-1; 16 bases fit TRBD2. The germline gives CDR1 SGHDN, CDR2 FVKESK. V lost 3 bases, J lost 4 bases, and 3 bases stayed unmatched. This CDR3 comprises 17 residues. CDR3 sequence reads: CASSQGLAGGRYNEQFF. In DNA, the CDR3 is TGTGCCAGCAGCCAGGGACTAGCGGGGGGGCGGTACAATGAGCAGTTCTTC.

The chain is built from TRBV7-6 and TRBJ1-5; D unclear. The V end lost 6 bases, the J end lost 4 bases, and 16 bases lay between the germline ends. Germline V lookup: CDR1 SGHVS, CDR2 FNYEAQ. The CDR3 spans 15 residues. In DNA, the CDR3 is TGTGCCAGCAGTTTACAAGCCGATCGGAATCAGCCCCAGCATTTT. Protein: CASSLQADRNQPQHF.

The CDR3 region has the DNA TGTGCCTGGATTAGTCAGGGGGGCACTGAAGCTTTCTTT. Translation gives CAWISQGGTEAFF. The V call is TRBV30, the J call TRBJ1-1; the match to TRBD1 covers 7 bases. This CDR3 comprises 13 residues. The germline CDR1 and CDR2 sequences are GTSNPN and SVGIG (reference sequence). The junction had 6 bases not matched to a gene; V was cut back by 4 bases and J by 4 bases.

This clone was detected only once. The CDR3 spells CASSSEGQLAEQYF. The CDR3 nucleotides are TGCGCCAGCAGCTCGGAAGGACAGCTCGCCGAGCAGTACTTC. This rearrangement joins TRBV5-1 to TRBJ2-7; weak D call: TRBD1 (6 bases). The CDR3 is made up of 14 amino acids. Trimming removed 3 bases from V and 6 bases from J, with 16 bases in between. Germline V gene lookup returns CDR1 SGHRS and CDR2 YFSETQ.

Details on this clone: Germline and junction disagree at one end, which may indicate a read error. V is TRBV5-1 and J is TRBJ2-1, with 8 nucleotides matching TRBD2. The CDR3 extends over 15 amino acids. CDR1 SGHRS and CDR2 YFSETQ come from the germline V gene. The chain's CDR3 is CASSLDPAGVTEQFF. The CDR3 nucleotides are TGCGCCAGCAGTTTGGATCCAGCGGGAGTCACTGAGCAGTTCTTC.

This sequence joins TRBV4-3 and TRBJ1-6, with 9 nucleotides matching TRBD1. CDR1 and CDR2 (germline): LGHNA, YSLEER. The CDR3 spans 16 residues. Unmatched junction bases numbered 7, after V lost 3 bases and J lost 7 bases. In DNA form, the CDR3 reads TGCGCCAGCAGCCACACTACAGGGGGCAGCAATTCACCCCTCCACTTT. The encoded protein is CASSHTTGGSNSPLHF.

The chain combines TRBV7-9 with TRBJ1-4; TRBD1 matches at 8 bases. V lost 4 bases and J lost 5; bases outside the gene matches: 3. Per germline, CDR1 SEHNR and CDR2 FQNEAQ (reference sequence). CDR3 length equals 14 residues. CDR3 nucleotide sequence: TGTGCCAGCAGCTCGACAGGGGTAAATGAAAAACTGTTTTTT. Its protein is CASSSTGVNEKLFF.

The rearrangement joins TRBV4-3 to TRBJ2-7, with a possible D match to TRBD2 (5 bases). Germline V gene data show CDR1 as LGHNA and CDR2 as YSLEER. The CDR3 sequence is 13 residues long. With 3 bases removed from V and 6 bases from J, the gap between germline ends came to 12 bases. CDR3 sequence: CASSQNLAGEQYF. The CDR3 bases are TGCGCCAGCAGCCAGAATCTAGCCGGCGAGCAGTACTTC.

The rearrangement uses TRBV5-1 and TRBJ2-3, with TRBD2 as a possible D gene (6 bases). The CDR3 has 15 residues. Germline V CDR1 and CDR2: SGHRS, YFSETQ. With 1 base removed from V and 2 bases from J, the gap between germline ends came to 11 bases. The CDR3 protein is CASSLIPDYTDTQYF. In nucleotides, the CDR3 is TGCGCCAGCAGCTTGATCCCGGACTACACAGATACGCAGTATTTT.

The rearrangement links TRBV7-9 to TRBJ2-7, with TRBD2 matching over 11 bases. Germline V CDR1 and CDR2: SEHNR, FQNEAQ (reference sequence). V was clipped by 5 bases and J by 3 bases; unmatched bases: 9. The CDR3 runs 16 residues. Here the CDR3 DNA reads TGTGCCAGCAGCCATAGGGGGACTAGCGGCAGCTACGAGCAGTACTTC. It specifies CASSHRGTSGSYEQYF.

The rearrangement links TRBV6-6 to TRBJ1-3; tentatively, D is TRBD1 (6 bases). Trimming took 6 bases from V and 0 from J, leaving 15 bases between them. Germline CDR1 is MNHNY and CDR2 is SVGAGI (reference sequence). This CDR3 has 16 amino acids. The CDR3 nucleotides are TGTGCCAGCAGCAAGGACAGACTCATCTCTGGAAACACCATATATTTT. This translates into CASSKDRLISGNTIYF.

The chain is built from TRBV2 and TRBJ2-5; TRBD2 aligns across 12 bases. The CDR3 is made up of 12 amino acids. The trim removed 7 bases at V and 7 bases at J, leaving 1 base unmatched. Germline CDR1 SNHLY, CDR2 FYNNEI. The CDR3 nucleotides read TGTGCCAGCATACTAGCGGGGGGGACCCAGTACTTC. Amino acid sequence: CASILAGGTQYF.

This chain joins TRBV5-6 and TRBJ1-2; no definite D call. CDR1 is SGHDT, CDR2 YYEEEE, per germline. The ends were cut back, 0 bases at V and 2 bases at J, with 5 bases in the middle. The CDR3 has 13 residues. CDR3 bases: TGTGCCAGCAGCTTGGCGAGAAACTATGGCTACACCTTC. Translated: CASSLARNYGYTF.